This TCR beta chain was captured in a study of OX40 agonist ivuxolimab in advanced cancers. Systemic immunosuppression or autoimmune disease history was grounds to exclude patients. The data were produced by immunoSEQ multiplex PCR, yet TCRdb's version contains in-frame clones alone and is incomplete. The sample consists of under 40,000 clones, about four fifths of them appearing once. Findings of the study overall: Clonal expansion by week 6 occurred in CD4+ and CD8+ blood T cells (at 0.1 to 3.0 mg/kg). The authors did not determine the antigen specificity of the expanded peripheral T cells. Partial responders receiving 0.1-3.0 mg/kg showed among the lowest clonal expansion.

Trimming pared 5 bases from V and 0 bases from J, leaving 8 bases between. Germline lookup yields CDR1 MNHEY and CDR2 SVGAGI. The CDR3 has 14 amino acids. Points on this clone: The target antigen is unknown.

The sample was CD4+ or CD8+ T cells sorted from blood, taken in a trial of the OX40 agonist ivuxolimab. The sequence was obtained from an adult with an advanced solid tumor such as melanoma, head and neck, liver or kidney cancer. The rearrangement links TRBV6-5 to TRBJ1-3; D not resolved. CDR3 sequence: CASSAKASGNTIYF. The CDR3 DNA follows: TGTGCCAGCAGTGCCAAAGCCTCTGGAAACACCATATATTTT.